Shown below are 9 T cell receptor beta chains from a single sample sequenced in a study of persistence of HIV-infected CD4 T cells (TCRdb year 2020). The treatment or condition label, as the study defines it: suppressive antiretroviral therapy. As a nonspecific positive control representing the CD4+ T cell repertoire, the cells were stimulated with anti-CD3/anti-CD28 magnetic beads. Sorting of responding CD4+ T cells was based on upregulation of both CD40 ligand and CD69. The immunoSEQ hsTCRB assay version 4, run in survey mode, was used to sequence TCRbeta repertoires from genomic DNA. The table was pulled from immuneACCESS by TCRdb, which kept in-frame rearrangements only. Such tables lose some clones; where checked, under half of the loss comes from unresolved V genes, and the rest has no known cause. This sample holds around 35,000 clones; about nine tenths were observed only once. The ten most abundant clones make up about 1.3% of the sample.

These receptors have no identified antigens. This specimen consisted of CD4+ T cells sorted from PBMCs after approximately 19-hour stimulation, obtained from a patient who received antiretroviral therapy. What this sample's cell subset or site label stands for: CD40L+CD69+ CD4 T cells responding to anti-CD3/anti-CD28 beads, representing the overall repertoire. The receptors here all came from an adult man with HIV who was CMV-seropositive.

The chain carries TRBV5-1 and TRBJ1-1; the D is unclear. The CDR3 length is 19 residues. Between the trimmed V and J ends, which lost 0 bases and 1 base, there was a span of 22 bases. CDR1 and CDR2 (germline): SGHRS, YFSETQ. DNA for the CDR3: TGCGCCAGCAGCTTGGGGGAAAGGGCGCATCGTATAAAGAACACTGAAGCTTTCTTT. This sequence encodes CASSLGERAHRIKNTEAFF.

This clone is deemed medium-sized. V and J are TRBV19 and TRBJ1-2; 8 positions match TRBD1. Germline V gene data show CDR1 as LNHDA and CDR2 as SQIVND (reference sequence). Losses at the gene ends were 4 bases for V and 2 bases for J; bases not matched to a gene: 3. The CDR3 consists of 14 residues. Here the CDR3 reads CASSTQGVNYGYTF. The CDR3 bases are TGTGCCAGTAGTACACAGGGGGTCAACTATGGCTACACCTTC. The full variable domain, with the rest looked up from reference TRBV19 and TRBJ1-2, is DGGITQSPKYLFRKEGQNVTLSCEQNLNHDAMYWYRQDPGQGLRLIYYSQIVNDFQKGDIAEGYSVSREKKESFPLTVTSAQKNPTAFYLCASSTQGVNYGYTFGSGTRLTVV.

V is TRBV4-2 and J is TRBJ2-7; 12 positions match TRBD2. Per germline, CDR1 LGHNA and CDR2 YNFKEQ. V shed 0 bases and J 7 bases; nucleotides not matched to a gene: 4. The CDR3 covers 15 residues. The CDR3 DNA reads as TGTGCCAGCAGCCAAGATCTAGCGGGAGGGCGTGAGCAGTACTTC. It is translated as CASSQDLAGGREQYF.

This chain links TRBV6-1 with TRBJ2-7, with a possible D match to TRBD2 (6 bases). Deletions cut 3 bases from V and 4 bases from J, with 7 bases between. This CDR3 comprises 12 residues. Germline V gives CDR1 MNHNS, CDR2 SASEGT. The DNA of the CDR3 is TGTGCCAGCAGTGACCGGGAGTACGAGCAGTACTTC. Protein sequence: CASSDREYEQYF.

The chain employs TRBV2 and TRBJ1-5; D call uncertain. Germline loops: CDR1 SNHLY, CDR2 FYNNEI. V lost 2 bases, J lost 1 base, and 6 bases lay in between. The CDR3 covers 14 residues. The CDR3 is CASSEFWSNQPQHF. The CDR3 DNA is TGTGCCAGCAGTGAATTTTGGAGCAATCAGCCCCAGCATTTT.

The V call is TRBV29-1, the J call TRBJ1-1, with D possibly being TRBD1 (6 bases). Trimming shortened V by 3 bases and J by 4 bases, and 12 bases separated the two germline ends. Germline loops: CDR1 SQVTM, CDR2 ANQGSEA. The CDR3 has 13 residues. CDR3 DNA sequence: TGCAGCGTTGAGAAGGGGGAGTTCACTGAAGCTTTCTTT. Amino acids: CSVEKGEFTEAFF.

This chain uses TRBV21-1 with TRBJ1-1; the table's D call TRBD1 went unverified against the DNA. TRBV21-1 is noted as a pseudogene. The CDR3 extends over 15 amino acids. DNA for the CDR3: TGTGCCAGCAGCAAATATCCAAGGGGAAACACTGAAGCTTTCTTT. Its protein product is CASSKYPRGNTEAFF.

V and J are TRBV30 and TRBJ1-5; 7 bases are shared with TRBD1. This CDR3 is built from 13 residues. From germline, CDR1 is GTSNPN and CDR2 SVGIG (reference sequence). DNA for the CDR3: TGTGCTTATGACAGGGCCTTCAATCAGCCCCAGCATTTT. This sequence encodes CAYDRAFNQPQHF.

The CDR3 sequence: CASSYRAPDPTSYEQYF. The CDR3 nucleotides are TGTGCCAGTAGTTATAGGGCCCCGGATCCCACCTCCTACGAGCAGTACTTC. V gene TRBV19 combines with J gene TRBJ2-7; D gene uncertain. Trimming cost V 5 bases and J 0 bases, with 20 bases left between them. Germline V gene lookup returns CDR1 LNHDA and CDR2 SQIVND (reference sequence). The CDR3 length is 17 residues.